What follows are 20 T cell receptor beta chains derived from one specimen sequenced in a study of cytomegalovirus exposure and HLA in healthy donors. A multiplex PCR was run with 60 Vbeta primers and 13 Jbeta primers. TCRdb's copy holds only in-frame clones and misses some; the assay was immunoSEQ multiplex PCR. The repertoire includes about 200,000 clones, less than 85% of them detected once, and about 1.4% sits in the top ten. The sample consisted of PBMCs. Receptors originate from a girl aged 5-17 years in good health and CMV-seropositive.

J is TRBJ2-7 and V is TRBV9; unclear D gene. This CDR3 is 14 amino acids long. The germline gives CDR1 SGDLS, CDR2 YYNGEE. Trimming cost V 0 bases and J 3 bases, with 10 bases left between them. CDR3 sequence: CASSVGDFNYEQYF. The CDR3 DNA reads TGTGCCAGCAGCGTAGGTGACTTCAACTACGAGCAGTACTTC. The entire variable domain, with the rest obtained from reference TRBV9 and TRBJ2-7, is as follows: DSGVTQTPKHLITATGQRVTLRCSPRSGDLSVYWYQQSLDQGLQFLIQYYNGEERAKGNILERFSAQQFPDLHSELNLSSLELGDSALYFCASSVGDFNYEQYFGPGTRLTVT.

The CDR3 coding sequence is TGTGCCATCAGTGAACAGTCCGGTTTTGAAGCTTTCTTT. Protein: CAISEQSGFEAFF. The chain has TRBV10-3 and TRBJ1-1; the D is unclear. The germline V gene has CDR1 ENHRY and CDR2 SYGVKD. The length of the CDR3 is 13 residues. Trimming took 3 bases from V and 7 from J, leaving 12 bases between them.

The genes are TRBV30 and TRBJ1-1; 9 bases match TRBD1. V shed 0 bases and J 1 base; nucleotides not matched to a gene: 3. Germline V gene data show CDR1 as GTSNPN and CDR2 as SVGIG (reference sequence). The CDR3 runs 15 residues. CDR3 residues: CAWSVLDRGNTEAFF. The DNA for the CDR3 is TGTGCCTGGAGTGTCCTGGACAGGGGGAACACTGAAGCTTTCTTT. The entire variable domain, with the rest obtained from reference TRBV30 and TRBJ1-1, is as follows: SQTIHQWPATLVQPVGSPLSLECTVEGTSNPNLYWYRQAAGRGLQLLFYSVGIGQISSEVPQNLSASRPQDRQFILSSKKLLLSDSGFYLCAWSVLDRGNTEAFFGQGTRLTVV.

The genes are TRBV7-2 and TRBJ1-5, with D maybe TRBD1 (5 bases). The CDR3 consists of 13 residues. Trimming removed 5 bases from V and 7 bases from J, with 12 bases in between. Germline V gives CDR1 SGHTA, CDR2 FQGNSA. The CDR3 spells CASSGQGGQPQHF. The CDR3 DNA reads TGTGCCAGCAGCGGTCAGGGTGGGCAGCCCCAGCATTTT.

The chain joins TRBV10-2 to TRBJ2-7, with TRBD2 identical over 7 bases. Germline CDR1 is WSHSY and CDR2 is SAAADI. There are 12 residues in the CDR3. Trimming removed 11 bases from V and 2 bases from J; junction bases left unmatched: 6. The CDR3 sequence is CASGRGAYEQYF. CDR3 DNA: TGCGCCTCGGGGAGGGGAGCCTACGAGCAGTACTTC.

The chain carries TRBV28 and TRBJ2-3; 8 positions agree with TRBD2. The CDR3 extends over 14 amino acids. Losses at the gene ends were 8 bases for V and 3 bases for J; bases not matched to a gene: 7. Germline CDR1 and CDR2: MDHEN and SYDVKM. CDR3 sequence: CASGGGGPTDTQYF. CDR3 nucleotide sequence: TGTGCCAGCGGGGGCGGGGGGCCAACAGATACGCAGTATTTT.

The chain couples TRBV5-6 to TRBJ2-2; 7 bases match TRBD2. With V trimmed by 0 bases and J by 4 bases, 9 bases remained unmatched. The CDR3 extends over 17 amino acids. Germline V lookup: CDR1 SGHDT, CDR2 YYEEEE. CDR3 DNA: TGTGCCAGCAGCTTGGAACCGGGGGGTCGGGGCACCGGGGAGCTGTTTTTT. Protein sequence: CASSLEPGGRGTGELFF.

The chain joins TRBV5-1 to TRBJ2-5; D gene uncertain. With 0 bases removed from V and 5 bases from J, the gap between germline ends came to 5 bases. The CDR3 consists of 12 residues. CDR1 is SGHRS, CDR2 YFSETQ, per germline. The CDR3 nucleotides read TGCGCCAGCAGCTTGGATTATGAGACCCAGTACTTC. This translates into CASSLDYETQYF.

The J gene is TRBJ1-5, the V gene TRBV6-1, with 8 bases lining up with TRBD1. The CDR3 covers 15 residues. Germline V CDR1 and CDR2: MNHNS, SASEGT. Trimming cost V 2 bases and J 5 bases; bases outside gene matches: 5. This CDR3 reads CASSEKTGGYQPQHF. The CDR3 coding sequence is TGTGCCAGCAGTGAAAAAACAGGGGGATATCAGCCCCAGCATTTT.

The chain has TRBV4-3 and TRBJ1-1, with D possibly being TRBD1 (5 bases). The CDR3 is 14 residues long. CDR1 is LGHNA and CDR2 is YSLEER in the germline V gene. The V and J ends lost 1 base and 5 bases respectively, with 11 bases between them. The CDR3 here is CASSQGRDWTEAFF. The CDR3 bases are TGCGCCAGCAGCCAAGGCAGGGATTGGACTGAAGCTTTCTTT.

V is TRBV6-6 and J is TRBJ1-4; 7 positions agree with TRBD1. The CDR3 has 14 amino acids. V shed 4 bases, J shed 8 bases, and the junction held 7 bases outside the gene matches. The V gene's germline CDR1 is MNHNY and CDR2 SVGAGI (reference sequence). CDR3 sequence: CASSFRQGQEKLFF. CDR3 bases: TGTGCCAGCAGTTTTCGACAGGGACAAGAAAAACTGTTTTTT.

This chain connects TRBV11-3 to TRBJ2-5, with 10 bases aligning to TRBD2. Trimming at V came to 1 base and at J to 1 base, leaving 6 bases not matched to a gene. Germline V lookup: CDR1 SGHNT, CDR2 YENEEA. This CDR3 contains 17 residues. The CDR3 DNA sequence: TGTGCCAGCAGCTTAGGAGGGGCTAGCGGGGGCCAAGAGACCCAGTACTTC. Residues: CASSLGGASGGQETQYF.

This clone was observed a single time. The chain recombines TRBV4-2 with TRBJ1-6, with D possibly matching TRBD1 (6 bases). The V and J ends lost 1 base and 4 bases respectively, with 14 bases between them. Germline V gene data show CDR1 as LGHNA and CDR2 as YNFKEQ. This CDR3 is built from 17 residues. The CDR3 sequence: CASSQATGGAYNSPLHF. CDR3 sequence (DNA): TGTGCCAGCAGCCAAGCTACGGGGGGCGCGTATAATTCACCCCTCCACTTT.

This chain links TRBV6-1 with TRBJ2-3; 9 bases line up with TRBD2. V gave up 4 bases and J gave up 2 bases; unmatched junction bases: 7. This CDR3 comprises 16 residues. Germline V gene data show CDR1 as MNHNS and CDR2 as SASEGT. CDR3 region: CASSVGSGGYTDTQYF. CDR3 sequence (DNA): TGTGCCAGCAGTGTGGGTAGCGGGGGATACACAGATACGCAGTATTTT.

The rearrangement joins TRBV6-4 to TRBJ2-3; 11 bases align to TRBD2. The CDR3 spans 16 residues. The germline V gene has CDR1 MRHNA and CDR2 SNTAGT. Trimming at V came to 0 bases and at J to 5 bases, leaving 4 bases not matched to a gene. The CDR3 DNA reads TGTGCCAGCAGTGACTCTGGTAGCGGGGGGGTAGATACGCAGTATTTT. Amino acid sequence: CASSDSGSGGVDTQYF.

J is TRBJ2-5 and V is TRBV9, with 8 nucleotides matching TRBD2. CDR1 is SGDLS and CDR2 is YYNGEE in the germline V gene. The CDR3 sequence is 14 residues long. Germline trimming cut 3 bases from V and 4 bases from J; bases unmatched to any gene: 5. The CDR3 loop is CASSAGLARETQYF. Here the CDR3 DNA reads TGTGCCAGCAGCGCTGGACTAGCCCGAGAGACCCAGTACTTC.

This clone was observed once. The chain carries TRBV27 and TRBJ2-3; TRBD2 agrees at 9 bases. The CDR3 has 16 residues. CDR1 is MNHEY and CDR2 is SMNVEV in the germline V gene (reference sequence). V lost 6 bases and J lost 5; bases outside the gene matches: 12. CDR3: CASSSGGRGGLDTQYF. The CDR3 coding sequence is TGTGCCAGCAGCTCCGGCGGGCGGGGGGGCTTAGATACGCAGTATTTT.

This chain joins TRBV6-6 and TRBJ2-5; weak D call: TRBD2 (5 bases). Germline lookup yields CDR1 MNHNY and CDR2 SVGAGI (reference sequence). CDR3 length: 13 residues. The germline V and J ends were trimmed by 6 bases and 3 bases, with 11 bases remaining between them. The CDR3 sequence: CASRPPGEETQYF. The DNA for the CDR3 is TGTGCCAGCAGACCCCCCGGGGAAGAGACCCAGTACTTC.

V gene TRBV6-1 combines with J gene TRBJ2-3, with 9 positions matching TRBD1. CDR1 and CDR2 from the germline V gene are MNHNS and SASEGT. Unmatched junction bases numbered 7, after V lost 3 bases and J lost 3 bases. The CDR3 consists of 16 residues. The CDR3 sequence: CASSEEPGQGTDTQYF. DNA for the CDR3: TGTGCCAGCAGTGAGGAGCCGGGACAGGGTACAGATACGCAGTATTTT.

There are a few counts of this clone. J is TRBJ1-4 and V is TRBV4-3, with D perhaps TRBD1 (5 bases). The germline gives CDR1 LGHNA, CDR2 YSLEER. The V end was cut by 1 base, the J end by 3 bases, with 18 bases between. This CDR3 has 18 residues. The CDR3 is CASSQGGGAGLANEKLFF. Here the CDR3 DNA reads TGCGCCAGCAGCCAAGGGGGAGGGGCGGGCTTGGCTAATGAAAAACTGTTTTTT.